The rows below give T cell receptor beta chains drawn from one sample of a study of cytomegalovirus exposure and HLA in healthy donors. The repertoire was sequenced with immunoSEQ multiplex PCR; TCRdb's copy has only in-frame clones and lacks some. The sample yields about 38,000 clones, approximately 92% seen once. Sequencing used PBMCs. Every receptor here comes from a man younger than 30 in good health and CMV-seronegative. The CDR3 runs from the conserved cysteine through the conserved F or W. Size values are once, few and many counts, or a class for expanded clones, and some rows have none.

j_gene	v_gene	abundance	CDR3aa
TRBJ2-3	TRBV25-1	few	CASSAEAGADTQYF
TRBJ1-1	TRBV4-2	.	CASSVRGGNTEAFF
TRBJ2-1	TRBV10-3	.	CAIRMTGGYNEQFF
TRBJ2-7	TRBV12-5	.	CASGPPHSTGDYEQYF
TRBJ1-5	TRBV18	.	CASSPRGGLDQPQHF
TRBJ1-5	TRBV19	.	CASSIRRGNQPQHF
TRBJ2-2	TRBV7-3	.	CASSPGNTGELFF
TRBJ2-7	TRBV6-1	.	CASIKGTMAYEQYF
TRBJ2-5	TRBV30	.	CAWTRQGVETQYF
TRBJ2-3	TRBV7-9	.	CASSLGSWYSSTDTQYF
TRBJ1-2	TRBV5-1	.	CASSWGDRVYYGYTF
TRBJ2-1	TRBV7-9	once	CASSLAGTVYNEQFF
TRBJ1-1	TRBV2	.	CASSRDNRNTEAFF
TRBJ2-3	TRBV5-1	.	CASSGTLSSGSSTDTQYF
TRBJ1-4	TRBV7-9	.	CASSFAATRTNEKLFF
TRBJ1-5	TRBV19	.	CASSIEGASNQPQHF
TRBJ1-1	TRBV6-5	.	CASTEQLTTEAFF
TRBJ2-1	TRBV5-3	.	CARSLELAGVNEQFF
TRBJ1-4	TRBV28	.	CASRGDSEKLFF
TRBJ1-6	TRBV18	.	CASSPTGQGGPLHF
TRBJ1-4	TRBV21-1	.	CASSKAVGTPEEKLFF
TRBJ2-2	TRBV9	.	CASSVASRVTGELFF
TRBJ2-1	TRBV25-1	.	CASSERGLAHEQFF
TRBJ2-7	TRBV29-1	few	CSVAQGFAYEQYF
TRBJ2-3	TRBV7-3	.	CASSESGAATDTQYF
TRBJ1-4	TRBV27	.	CASSFQPGQGRSEKLFF
TRBJ2-2	TRBV11-2	.	CASSPRQGATGELFF
TRBJ2-7	TRBV5-1	.	CASSTGLAGAYEQYF
TRBJ1-3	TRBV28	.	CASSFSVGASGNTIYF
TRBJ1-2	TRBV6-6	.	CATGEREYGYTF
TRBJ2-1	TRBV2	.	CASSVGTSVHNEQFF
TRBJ2-7	TRBV5-1	.	CASRGRQGGNYEQYF
TRBJ1-5	TRBV6-4	.	CASSQYSNQPQHF
TRBJ2-5	TRBV19	.	CASTATGVETQYF
TRBJ1-1	TRBV18	few	CASSPSQGVGNTEAFF
TRBJ1-1	TRBV6-1	.	CASSDILNTEAFF
TRBJ1-1	TRBV13	.	CASSQTGNEAFF
TRBJ2-2	TRBV9	.	CASSVGPRGLSTGELFF
TRBJ2-2	TRBV27	.	CASSLWSRDTGELFF
TRBJ2-2	TRBV7-8	.	CASSLRDRGWTGELFF
TRBJ2-1	TRBV28	.	CASTRGGTDYNEQFF
TRBJ2-7	TRBV2	.	CASRWDYSPEQYF
TRBJ2-3	TRBV10-2	.	CASSGGVTDTQYF
TRBJ2-1	TRBV14	.	CASSQTEGAFGVF
TRBJ2-5	TRBV7-2	.	CASTGTSLRKDF
TRBJ2-1	TRBV5-4	.	CASSFSSGDEQFF
TRBJ2-7	TRBV6-1	.	CASSSQLAPYEQYF
TRBJ2-7	TRBV9	once	CASSPRASRYEQYF
TRBJ2-3	TRBV7-3	.	CASSFGGRTDTQYF
TRBJ2-1	TRBV6-5	.	CASSSGEVTNEQFF
TRBJ2-3	TRBV5-1	.	CASRAALAGVSDTQYF
TRBJ1-1	TRBV19	.	CASSPFGGGGGAFF
TRBJ1-6	TRBV4-1	once	CASSQESTWGRPLHF
TRBJ1-3	TRBV20-1	.	CSARREHTIYF
TRBJ2-7	TRBV19	.	CASSKGAEQYF